The 15 T cell receptor beta chains in this list originate from one sample, sequenced in a study of T cell responses to AZD1222 COVID-19 vaccine. Repertoires were generated with immunoSEQ multiplex PCR, while TCRdb's copy carries only in-frame clones and drops some. This table has roughly 130,000 clones, 88% appearing once. The sequenced sample was peripheral blood, obtained on day 0 of AZD1222 vaccination. The receptors shown here come from an adult in good health.

The V call is TRBV2, the J call TRBJ1-6; D is unclear. The length of the CDR3 is 14 residues. The V end lost 6 bases, the J end lost 7 bases, and 13 bases lay between the germline ends. Germline V gene sequence: CDR1 SNHLY, CDR2 FYNNEI. This CDR3 reads CASSVMGINSPLHF. CDR3 bases: TGTGCCAGCAGCGTAATGGGGATAAATTCACCCCTCCACTTT.

This chain joins TRBV5-1 and TRBJ2-4; tentative D call: TRBD2 (6 bases). Deletions cut 0 bases from V and 9 bases from J, with 10 bases between. CDR1 and CDR2 (germline): SGHRS, YFSETQ. The CDR3 runs to 13 residues. The CDR3, as DNA: TGCGCCAGCAGCTTGGGGCGGGAAGGCATTCAGTACTTC. It encodes CASSLGREGIQYF.

The J gene is TRBJ2-3, the V gene TRBV18; TRBD1 agrees at 11 bases. The CDR3 is made up of 15 amino acids. Germline CDR1 reads KGHSH; CDR2 reads LQKENI. J lost 5 bases, V lost 2 bases, and 3 bases had no gene match. In nucleotides, the CDR3 is TGTGCCAGCTCACCAATGGGACAGGGGGGAGATACGCAGTATTTT. This gives the protein CASSPMGQGGDTQYF.

V usage is TRBV28 and J usage is TRBJ2-7; the match to TRBD2 covers 14 bases. The CDR3 runs 17 residues. V trimming: 5 bases; J trimming: 4 bases; junction bases outside the gene matches: 10. The V gene's germline CDR1 is MDHEN and CDR2 SYDVKM. CDR3 region: CASSGGTSGSHRYEQYF. DNA for the CDR3: TGTGCCAGCAGTGGCGGGACTAGCGGGAGTCATCGGTACGAGCAGTACTTC.

CDR3 DNA: TGCGCCAGCAGCCTAGGACAGGGAGGGACTGAAGCTTTCTTT. Amino acid sequence: CASSLGQGGTEAFF. The V gene is TRBV5-1, the J gene TRBJ1-1, with 8 nucleotides matching TRBD1. Germline V gene data show CDR1 as SGHRS and CDR2 as YFSETQ. CDR3 length equals 14 residues. The V segment lost 4 bases and the J segment 5 bases; nucleotides outside the gene matches: 7.

This rearrangement joins TRBV18 to TRBJ1-6; no clear D. CDR1 is KGHSH, CDR2 LQKENI, per germline. This CDR3 is built from 17 residues. The V end lost 3 bases, the J end lost 8 bases, and 20 bases lay between the germline ends. In DNA form, the CDR3 reads TGTGCCAGCTCACCGGTCGCCACAACCTCGTTGGATTCACCCCTCCACTTT. It yields the protein CASSPVATTSLDSPLHF.

This chain joins TRBV5-1 and TRBJ2-3, with D possibly TRBD2 on 7 matching bases. There are 16 residues in the CDR3. The germline V gene has CDR1 SGHRS and CDR2 YFSETQ. V gave up 5 bases and J gave up 2 bases, with 18 bases separating them. Here the CDR3 reads CASSGGGPLYTDTQYF. In DNA, the CDR3 is TGCGCCAGCAGTGGCGGGGGCCCCCTCTACACAGATACGCAGTATTTT.

This clone was detected only a few times. This chain links TRBV9 with TRBJ2-1; TRBD2 aligns across 7 bases. Germline assignment: CDR1 SGDLS and CDR2 YYNGEE. V lost 4 bases to trimming and J lost 0 bases; unmatched junction nucleotides: 7. The CDR3 has 16 residues. CDR3 DNA sequence: TGTGCCAGCAGCAAAGAGGGGAGGGGCTCCTACAATGAGCAGTTCTTC. Translating it yields CASSKEGRGSYNEQFF.

V gene TRBV28 combines with J gene TRBJ1-5, with D possibly TRBD1 on 5 matching bases. Germline-derived CDR1 and CDR2 are MDHEN and SYDVKM. Deletions cut 2 bases from V and 2 bases from J, with 16 bases between. CDR3 size: 17 residues. CDR3 sequence (DNA): TGTGCCAGCAGTTTACACGGGAGGGGACGGGGCAATCAGCCCCAGCATTTT. Translating gives CASSLHGRGRGNQPQHF.

This clone was recorded only once. V gene TRBV5-4 combines with J gene TRBJ2-3; possibly TRBD1 or TRBD2 for D (5 bases each). This CDR3 has 15 residues. Deletions cut 5 bases from V and 4 bases from J, with 17 bases between. Germline V lookup: CDR1 SGHNT, CDR2 YYREEE (reference sequence). CDR3 sequence: CASRLGLQQADTQYF. The CDR3 DNA sequence: TGTGCCAGCAGACTCGGACTCCAACAGGCAGATACGCAGTATTTT. The variable domain in full, with the rest retrieved from reference TRBV5-4 and TRBJ2-3, is ETGVTQSPTHLIKTRGQQVTLRCSSQSGHNTVSWYQQALGQGPQFIFQYYREEENGRGNFPPRFSGLQFPNYSSELNVNALELDDSALYLCASRLGLQQADTQYFGPGTRLTVL.

This clone was observed a single time. The rearrangement joins TRBV19 to TRBJ2-1; D is perhaps TRBD2 (5 bases). Trimming took 2 bases from V and 7 from J, leaving 15 bases between them. The germline CDR1 and CDR2 sequences are LNHDA and SQIVND (reference sequence). The length of the CDR3 is 15 residues. The CDR3 sequence: CASSISSPLGNEQFF. CDR3 bases: TGTGCCAGTAGTATATCTAGCCCCTTGGGGAATGAGCAGTTCTTC.

The chain recombines TRBV28 with TRBJ1-2; D is uncertain. The germline CDR1 and CDR2 sequences are MDHEN and SYDVKM. CDR3 size: 12 residues. V gave up 10 bases and J gave up 6 bases, with 15 bases separating them. In nucleotides, the CDR3 is TGTGCCACCTTCGACGTCCTTGATGGCTACACCTTC. Its translation is CATFDVLDGYTF.

This rearrangement joins TRBV12-5 to TRBJ2-7; no reliable D call. The CDR3 is made up of 11 amino acids. Germline V lookup: CDR1 LGHNT, CDR2 FRNRAP. Trimming removed 6 bases from V and 4 bases from J, with 7 bases in between. The CDR3 sequence: CASGEGYEQYF. DNA of the CDR3: TGTGCTAGTGGGGAAGGTTACGAGCAGTACTTC.

The rearrangement links TRBV5-1 to TRBJ2-1, with 9 bases identical to TRBD2. The V gene's germline CDR1 is SGHRS and CDR2 YFSETQ. The junction had 12 bases not matched to a gene; V was cut back by 4 bases and J by 7 bases. The CDR3 has 16 residues. Here the CDR3 DNA reads TGCGCCAGCAGCCTCCGGGTAGCGGGGGCTGGGAATGAGCAGTTCTTC. This translates into CASSLRVAGAGNEQFF.

The chain employs TRBV7-9 and TRBJ2-7, with D perhaps TRBD1 (6 bases). V gave up 5 bases and J gave up 5 bases, with 13 bases separating them. The CDR3 runs 13 residues. The germline V gene has CDR1 SEHNR and CDR2 FQNEAQ (reference sequence). The CDR3 DNA follows: TGTGCCAGCAGCCCCCCTGGGGGCCACGAGCAGTACTTC. This gives the protein CASSPPGGHEQYF.